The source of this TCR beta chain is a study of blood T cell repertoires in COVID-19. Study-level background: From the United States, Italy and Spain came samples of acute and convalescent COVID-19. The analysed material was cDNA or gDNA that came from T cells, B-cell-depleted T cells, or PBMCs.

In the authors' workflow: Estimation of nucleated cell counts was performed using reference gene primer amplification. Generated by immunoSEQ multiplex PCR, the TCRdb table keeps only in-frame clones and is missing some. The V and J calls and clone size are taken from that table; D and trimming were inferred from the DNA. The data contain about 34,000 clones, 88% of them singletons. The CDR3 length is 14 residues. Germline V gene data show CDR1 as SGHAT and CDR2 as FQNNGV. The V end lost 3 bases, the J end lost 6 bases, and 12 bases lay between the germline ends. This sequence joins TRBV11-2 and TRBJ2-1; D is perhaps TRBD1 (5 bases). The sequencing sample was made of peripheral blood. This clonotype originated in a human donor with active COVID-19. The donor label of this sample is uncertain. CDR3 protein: CASSLAGILNEQFF. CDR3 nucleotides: TGTGCCAGCAGCTTGGCAGGGATTCTCAATGAGCAGTTCTTC.